This T cell receptor beta chain was sequenced during a study of blood T cell repertoires in COVID-19 (dated by TCRdb to the early 2020s). Looking at the study overall: Collaborator samples came from the United States, Italy and Spain and covered acute and convalescent phases of COVID-19. The repertoires were released in a freely available public database intended as a resource for research on the immune response to SARS-CoV-2. Samples came from the ongoing ImmuneRACE study (first 160 participants) plus 1,254 subjects from 6 global collaborators. A de-identified subject ID, COVID-19 status, age in years and sex were almost always included in the sample metadata. HLA class I and class II types, where available, came from metadata supplied by the sample provider rather than from assay-based typing. The dataset comprised deeply sampled blood TCRbeta repertoires from subjects exposed to, actively infected with, or recovered from COVID-19. The material from the prospective study consisted of cDNA or gDNA derived from T cells, B-cell-depleted T cells, or PBMCs. The paper as a whole reports these results and caveats: Clinical and demographic metadata were provided uncurated, with the amount varying by source and participant.

Comment on this clone: Which antigen it targets is not known. No base quality values were provided; no much bigger clone lies one nucleotide off.

Trimming leaves V shorter by 4 bases and J shorter by 9 bases, with the junction holding 7 bases beyond the gene matches. Including the terminal cysteine and phenylalanine, the CDR3 comprises 14 residues. The DNA shown is the 42-base CDR3, in frame from base 1. CDR1 is given as KGHDR and CDR2 as SFDVKD, both from the germline V gene. The immunoSEQ Assay, a bias-controlled multiplex PCR, was used to amplify TCRbeta CDR3 regions from genomic DNA. On the authors' methods: The number of nucleated cells in each sample was estimated by amplification of reference gene primers within the assay. To quantify the absolute abundance of each unique TCRbeta CDR3 rearrangement, sequence reads were collapsed and filtered. For each sample, productive Simpson clonality was calculated as the square root of Simpson's diversity index across productive rearrangements. Here the immuneACCESS table is served through TCRdb, limited to in-frame sequences with V and J called. Missing clones are a known gap in these copies; in checked studies unresolved V genes cover under half, and the rest lacks a known reason. Clonal size and the V and J genes are those of that table, whereas D and trimming came from the DNA. Within this sample are approximately 250,000 clones, with 75% to 85% of them counted one time only. The ten largest clones represent 4.5% to 5.5% of the sample.

At one collaborating source in Seattle, patients were enrolled during active infection and were followed longitudinally through the course of disease. Whole blood was collected in K2EDTA tubes by collaborating institutions according to the institutions' own protocols. For TCRbeta analysis, collaborator samples were shipped as frozen whole blood, as isolated PBMCs, or as DNA extracted from either sample type. Here the chain combines TRBV24-1 and TRBJ2-1, and 8 junctional nucleotides match TRBD2. Sequencing input: peripheral blood. The sequence derives from a man aged 50-59 years with COVID-19, enrolled during active disease. The CDR3 here reads CATSDPGGPGEQFF. The nucleotide sequence is TGTGCCACCAGTGACCCGGGGGGGCCGGGTGAGCAGTTCTTC.